What follows are 16 T cell receptor beta chains derived from one specimen sequenced in a study of shared clonotypes between healthy human individuals. CD45RO-negative, CCR7-positively selected cells formed the naive CD8 fraction, excluding terminally differentiated effector memory CD45RA+ cells. Data came from immunoSEQ multiplex PCR; TCRdb stores just in-frame clones and leaves some out. This table holds around 2,000,000 clones, about 95% found once. Sequences were obtained from naive CD8+ T cells sorted from blood. The receptors derive from a young man in good health.

The chain carries TRBV4-1 and TRBJ2-1; 9 bases are a match to TRBD2. The CDR3 extends over 15 amino acids. The germline CDR1 and CDR2 sequences are MGHRA and YSYEKL. V shed 5 bases, J shed 9 bases, and the junction held 11 bases outside the gene matches. CDR3 sequence: CASSSSPAGGGEQFF. The DNA of the CDR3 is TGCGCCAGCAGCTCGTCCCCAGCGGGAGGAGGTGAGCAGTTCTTC.

The CDR3 nucleotides are TGTGCCAGCCCCCGGGGTCAAAACGAGCAGTACTTC. It yields the protein CASPRGQNEQYF. The chain recombines TRBV10-3 with TRBJ2-7, with D possibly matching TRBD2 (5 bases). CDR3 length: 12 amino acids. V was clipped by 10 bases and J by 5 bases, with 15 bases between them. In germline, CDR1 is ENHRY, CDR2 SYGVKD.

The J gene is TRBJ1-3, the V gene TRBV4-1; D might be TRBD1 (5 bases). The CDR3 extends over 17 amino acids. V was clipped by 4 bases and J by 3 bases, with 19 bases between them. CDR1 and CDR2 from the germline V gene are MGHRA and YSYEKL. The CDR3 sequence: CASSPLGVGASGNTIYF. The CDR3 nucleotides are TGCGCCAGCAGCCCCCTTGGGGTAGGGGCGAGTGGAAACACCATATATTTT.

The rearrangement links TRBV19 to TRBJ1-2; TRBD1 might be the D (6 bases). The CDR3 sequence is 13 residues long. CDR1 is LNHDA, CDR2 SQIVND, per germline (reference sequence). The V gene lost 5 bases and the J gene lost 2 bases, with 9 bases spanning the gap. Here the CDR3 reads CASSQDSNYGYTF. CDR3 in DNA: TGTGCCAGTAGTCAGGACAGCAACTATGGCTACACCTTC.

CDR3 DNA sequence: TGTGCCAGCAGTTTCCCGACCGGGAAAACCGGGGAGCTGTTTTTT. It codes for CASSFPTGKTGELFF. The V call is TRBV28, the J call TRBJ2-2; possibly TRBD2 for D (5 bases). V was shortened by 3 bases and J by 5 bases, with 13 bases between the two germline ends. Germline lookup yields CDR1 MDHEN and CDR2 SYDVKM. The CDR3 spans 15 residues.

This chain links TRBV6-1 with TRBJ2-7, with D possibly being TRBD1 (5 bases). Between the trimmed V and J ends, which lost 5 bases and 1 base, there was a span of 12 bases. The CDR3 runs 14 residues. Per germline, CDR1 MNHNS and CDR2 SASEGT. In DNA form, the CDR3 reads TGTGCCAGCAGTCCCCGGACACCTTCCTACGAGCAGTACTTC. Translation: CASSPRTPSYEQYF.

The rearrangement uses TRBV6-1 and TRBJ2-7; 8 bases are shared with TRBD2. The CDR3 is made up of 15 amino acids. The trim removed 3 bases at V and 4 bases at J, leaving 8 bases unmatched. Germline V gene data show CDR1 as MNHNS and CDR2 as SASEGT. CDR3 protein: CASSEVGGARYEQYF. For the CDR3, the DNA is TGTGCCAGCAGTGAGGTCGGGGGGGCTCGTTACGAGCAGTACTTC.

V gene TRBV13 combines with J gene TRBJ2-7; TRBD2 aligns across 11 bases. CDR1 is PRHDT and CDR2 is FYEKMQ in the germline V gene (reference sequence). The CDR3 runs to 16 residues. The junction had 8 bases not matched to a gene; V was cut back by 4 bases and J by 3 bases. CDR3 amino acids: CASSSLAGASYYEQYF. DNA of the CDR3: TGTGCCAGCAGCTCACTAGCGGGAGCTTCCTACTACGAGCAGTACTTC.

This chain connects TRBV6-5 to TRBJ2-1, with no clear D. CDR1 MNHEY and CDR2 SVGAGI come from the germline V gene. Trimming cost V 6 bases and J 4 bases, with 16 bases left between them. This CDR3 comprises 15 residues. CDR3 sequence (DNA): TGTGCCAGCAGCCCCCTATGGGCAGAATACAATGAGCAGTTCTTC. This sequence encodes CASSPLWAEYNEQFF.

CDR3 nucleotides: TGCGCCAGCAGCTGGGACAGGGGTATCGGACAGCCCCAGCATTTT. Its protein is CASSWDRGIGQPQHF. The chain recombines TRBV4-1 with TRBJ1-5; 10 bases are a match to TRBD1. CDR3 length: 15 amino acids. CDR1 and CDR2 from the germline V gene are MGHRA and YSYEKL. V lost 5 bases and J lost 7; bases outside the gene matches: 8.

The genes are TRBV10-3 and TRBJ2-2; TRBD1 aligns across 8 bases. Germline CDR1 and CDR2: ENHRY and SYGVKD. CDR3 length equals 15 residues. V dropped 7 bases and J dropped 2; count of bases not matched to a gene: 6. CDR3 DNA sequence: TGTGCCATCAACCGGGACAGGATTAACACCGGGGAGCTGTTTTTT. Translation gives CAINRDRINTGELFF.

The chain couples TRBV29-1 to TRBJ2-2, with a possible D match to TRBD2 (6 bases). In germline, CDR1 is SQVTM, CDR2 ANQGSEA. Trimming removed 5 bases from V and 5 bases from J, with 9 bases in between. The CDR3 sequence is 12 residues long. Here the CDR3 reads CSVRRGTGELFF. CDR3 DNA sequence: TGCAGCGTTCGGCGGGGAACCGGGGAGCTGTTTTTT.

This rearrangement joins TRBV29-1 to TRBJ1-1; a weak D match, TRBD1 (5 bases). The CDR3 is 14 amino acids. V lost 1 base and J 4 bases, leaving 13 bases between the germline ends. Germline CDR1 SQVTM, CDR2 ANQGSEA. This chain's CDR3 is CSVEAAAGATEAFF. The CDR3, as DNA: TGCAGCGTTGAAGCGGCAGCCGGGGCCACTGAAGCTTTCTTT.

The rearrangement uses TRBV6-1 and TRBJ1-6; D unresolved. Trimming pared 5 bases from V and 9 bases from J, leaving 14 bases between. CDR3 length: 14 amino acids. CDR1 is MNHNS and CDR2 is SASEGT in the germline V gene. CDR3 DNA: TGTGCCAGCAGTCCCGTAACCGAGGGTTCACCCCTCCACTTT. Protein product: CASSPVTEGSPLHF.

This chain connects TRBV19 to TRBJ2-7; no firm D call. This CDR3 region has 13 residues. V lost 9 bases to trimming and J lost 1 base, with 13 bases between them. Germline CDR1 and CDR2: LNHDA and SQIVND (reference sequence). CDR3 DNA sequence: TGTGCCAGCCACGGGCCGAATTCCTACGAGCAGTACTTC. Translating gives CASHGPNSYEQYF.

The gene calls are TRBV13 and TRBJ2-3; tentatively, D is TRBD2 (6 bases). CDR3 length: 14 amino acids. Between the trimmed V and J ends, which lost 5 bases and 2 bases, there was a span of 11 bases. Germline V CDR1 and CDR2: PRHDT, FYEKMQ (reference sequence). The chain's CDR3 is CASSPEGNTDTQYF. CDR3 in DNA: TGTGCCAGCAGCCCGGAGGGAAACACAGATACGCAGTATTTT.